This TCR beta chain was obtained from a study of T cell responses to AZD1222 COVID-19 vaccine. Findings and limits, study-wide: Dominant at 160-218 and 743-854, vaccine-associated CD4 TCRs also spanned spike. In a largely white British group with more females than males, clonal diversity was possibly underestimated.

Pooling of second doses given at about 4 or about 12 weeks was done. The repertoire was sequenced with immunoSEQ multiplex PCR; TCRdb's copy has only in-frame clones and lacks some. The sample lists about 130,000 clones, 89% occurring once. A remark on this clone: As yet, its antigen is unknown.

Germline V gives CDR1 SGHAT, CDR2 FQNNGV. The CDR3 consists of 17 residues. Trimming stripped 1 base from V and 3 bases from J, with 18 bases between. The receptor comes from an adult who received the AZD1222 COVID-19 vaccine. The chain recombines TRBV11-2 with TRBJ1-1; D possibly corresponds to TRBD1 (5 bases). This material consisted of peripheral blood, taken 28 days after the second AZD1222 dose. CDR3 DNA sequence: TGTGCCAGCAGCTTAGTTGGGCTGTCGGGGGGGGACACTGAAGCTTTCTTT. Translated: CASSLVGLSGGDTEAFF. Variable domain in full (rest from reference TRBV11-2 and TRBJ1-1): EAGVAQSPRYKIIEKRQSVAFWCNPISGHATLYWYQQILGQGPKLLIQFQNNGVVDDSQLPKDRFSAERLKGVDSTLKIQPAKLEDSAVYLCASSLVGLSGGDTEAFFGQGTRLTVV.